Presented here are 20 T cell receptor beta chains from one specimen sequenced in a study of glioma-infiltrating T cells (dated by TCRdb to 2016 to 2017). These reads were obtained on an Illumina MiSeq. TCR alpha and beta CDR3 regions were amplified with the iRepertoire nested amplicon-rescue multiplex PCR (arm-PCR) platform from RNA. TCRdb took the public reads, trimmed them with fastp at Q25, ran MiXCR for clone calling and kept in-frame beta chains. CDR3 protein sequences are deduplicated, and each keeps its most common genes and DNA. Counted in this sample were around 130,000 distinct CDR3 sequences; around a quarter of them appeared once. The ten largest make up around a quarter of the sample. The sample consisted of glioma tissue, nonneoplastic brain tissue, or PBMCs (not recorded which). The receptor set was obtained from a human donor with low-grade glioma or glioblastoma, undergoing nonglioma brain surgery, or in good health (not recorded which).

In its sample, this clonotype was seen a few times. The chain couples TRBV18 to TRBJ1-3; perhaps TRBD1 as D (6 bases). CDR1 is KGHSH, CDR2 LQKENI, per germline. The CDR3 length is 14 residues. Trimming took off 4 bases at V and 0 bases at J, with 7 bases between the two ends. The CDR3 loop reads CASSLDSSGNTIYF. CDR3 coding DNA: TGTGCCAGCTCACTGGACAGCTCTGGAAACACCATATATTTT.

With regard to this clonotype: Its ends do not fully match the called genes, so a read error is possible. This chain joins TRBV24-1 and TRBJ2-5, with TRBD1 as a possible D gene (5 bases). The CDR3 loop spans 12 amino acids. Germline V lookup: CDR1 KGHDR, CDR2 SFDVKD. The CDR3: CATSLQGETRYF. The CDR3 nucleotides are TGTGCCACCAGCCTCCAGGGCGAGACCCGGTACTTC.

This clonotype was recorded at least ten times. The chain employs TRBV20-1 and TRBJ1-2, with D hard to call. The CDR3 extends over 10 amino acids. Trimming took off 5 bases at V and 8 bases at J, with 9 bases between the two ends. Germline CDR1 reads DFQATT; CDR2 reads SNEGSKA (reference sequence). The CDR3 DNA reads TGCAGTGCTCACGACGAGGGCTACACCTTC. It is translated as CSAHDEGYTF.

This clonotype was seen a single time. This may be a read error, as it is one base from a much larger clone. This chain links TRBV14 with TRBJ1-1, with D unclear. The CDR3 runs to 13 residues. The V end was cut by 7 bases, the J end by 0 bases, with 9 bases between. The germline CDR1 and CDR2 sequences are SGHDN and FVKESK. The CDR3, as DNA: TGTGCCAGCAACCCAAGGATGAACACTGAAGCTTTCTTT. Protein product: CASNPRMNTEAFF.

This clonotype occurred many times. The rearrangement links TRBV20-1 to TRBJ2-7; a weak D match, TRBD1 (5 bases). V was clipped by 3 bases and J by 2 bases, with 11 bases between them. The CDR3 runs to 13 residues. Germline lookup yields CDR1 DFQATT and CDR2 SNEGSKA (reference sequence). The CDR3 loop is CSASRLGAYEQYV. CDR3 nucleotide sequence: TGCAGTGCTAGTCGGCTAGGGGCCTACGAGCAGTACGTC.

About this clonotype itself: A much larger clone is a single base away; this may be a read error. The chain is built from TRBV25-1 and TRBJ1-1, with TRBD1 matching 10 bases. Germline V gives CDR1 MGHDK, CDR2 SYGVNS. The CDR3 loop spans 16 amino acids. J was trimmed by 4 bases and V by 3 bases; bases with no gene match: 8. The CDR3 nucleotides are TGTGCCAGCAGTGACCCGGGACAGGGGTTGAGCACTGAAGCTTTCTTT. Its translation is CASSDPGQGLSTEAFF.

Regarding this clonotype: Given a much more abundant clone one base away, this may be a read error. The J gene is TRBJ2-7, the V gene TRBV27; 9 bases are a match to TRBD1. CDR3 size: 16 residues. Germline loops: CDR1 MNHEY, CDR2 SMNVEV (reference sequence). CDR3 in DNA: TGTGCCAGCAGTTCACGGACAGGGGCGACACGCTACGAGCGGTACGTC. Residues: CASSSRTGATRYERYV.

The genes are TRBV7-6 and TRBJ2-5; 9 bases line up with TRBD2. The CDR3 totals 15 residues. After removal of 7 bases from V and 1 base from J, the junction contained 7 bases not matched to a gene. Germline CDR1 SGHVS, CDR2 FNYEAQ. The CDR3 region is CASTLGTSIQETQYF. CDR3 coding DNA: TGTGCCAGCACCCTCGGGACTAGCATCCAAGAGACCCAGTACTTC.

The J gene is TRBJ2-1, the V gene TRBV19, with 7 bases aligning to TRBD1. Germline-derived CDR1 and CDR2 are LNHDA and SQIVND (reference sequence). CDR3 length equals 15 residues. With 5 bases clipped from V and 2 bases from J, the junction kept 6 bases outside the gene matches. CDR3 sequence reads: CASSVTGQTYNEQFF. The CDR3, as DNA: TGTGCCAGTAGTGTCACGGGACAGACCTACAATGAGCAGTTCTTC. The full variable domain, in which reference TRBV19 and TRBJ2-1 provide the parts outside the CDR3, is DGGITQSPKYLFRKEGQNVTLSCEQNLNHDAMYWYRQDPGQGLRLIYYSQIVNDFQKGDIAEGYSVSREKKESFPLTVTSAQKNPTAFYLCASSVTGQTYNEQFFGPGTRLTVL.

This clonotype has more than one count but fewer than ten. This sequence joins TRBV20-1 and TRBJ1-3, with 8 bases that match TRBD1. J gave up 4 bases and V 5 bases, and 7 bases lay outside the gene matches. The germline gives CDR1 DFQATT, CDR2 SNEGSKA (reference sequence). CDR3 size: 14 residues. The CDR3 reads CSAARQGPGNTIYF. CDR3 DNA sequence: TGCAGTGCTGCCAGACAGGGGCCAGGAAACACCATATATTTT.

V gene TRBV9 combines with J gene TRBJ2-5; TRBD2 is a possible D gene (5 bases). Germline-derived CDR1 and CDR2 are SGDLS and YYNGEE. Trimming removed 0 bases at V and 4 bases at J, with 13 bases between. The CDR3 runs 15 residues. Here the CDR3 DNA reads TGTGCCAGCAGCGTAGCGCCCGAACGGGGAGAGACCCAGTACTTC. Its translation: CASSVAPERGETQYF. The full variable domain, with the rest looked up from reference TRBV9 and TRBJ2-5, is DSGVTQTPKHLITATGQRVTLRCSPRSGDLSVYWYQQSLDQGLQFLIQYYNGEERAKGNILERFSAQQFPDLHSELNLSSLELGDSALYFCASSVAPERGETQYFGPGTRLLVL.

This chain connects TRBV6-2 or TRBV6-3 to TRBJ2-7; either TRBD1 or TRBD2 may supply D (5 bases each). The CDR3 runs 12 residues. The V end was cut by 5 bases, the J end by 6 bases, with 11 bases between. The germline V gene encodes CDR1 MNHEY and CDR2 SVGEGT. The CDR3 loop reads CASSRTGTEQYV. DNA for the CDR3: TGTGCCAGCAGTCGGACGGGGACCGAGCAGTACGTC.

This clonotype was found a few times. V and J are TRBV6-4 and TRBJ2-1; TRBD1 is a possible D gene (6 bases). Germline V gene data show CDR1 as MRHNA and CDR2 as SNTAGT. The germline V and J ends were trimmed by 5 bases and 4 bases, with 9 bases remaining between them. This CDR3 is built from 13 residues. As DNA, the CDR3 is TGTGCCAGCAGTAGAGGACAGTACAATGAGCAGTTCTTC. This codes for CASSRGQYNEQFF.

This clonotype showed up many times. The chain combines TRBV28 with TRBJ1-1; D is ambiguous. The CDR3 is 15 amino acids. Trimming stripped 6 bases from V and 3 bases from J, with 17 bases between. Germline-derived CDR1 and CDR2 are MDHEN and SYDVKM. CDR3 DNA sequence: TGTGCCAGCAGAACCCCTAGGGCTCTTCACACTGAAGCTTTCTTT. It specifies CASRTPRALHTEAFF.

This clonotype has a handful of counts. The rearrangement joins TRBV10-2 to TRBJ1-5; D may be TRBD1 (6 bases). V was clipped by 3 bases and J by 5 bases, with 8 bases between them. CDR3 size: 13 residues. The V gene's germline CDR1 is WSHSY and CDR2 SAAADI. The CDR3 spells CASSEGGDQPQHF. The CDR3 bases are TGCGCCAGCAGTGAAGGGGGGGATCAGCCCCAGCATTTT.

In its sample, this clonotype was seen many times. The V gene is TRBV27, the J gene TRBJ1-1; TRBD1 is a possible D gene (6 bases). Trimming took 7 bases from V and 0 from J, leaving 12 bases between them. Germline V gene sequence: CDR1 MNHEY, CDR2 SMNVEV (reference sequence). The CDR3 loop spans 14 amino acids. For the CDR3, the DNA is TGTGCCAGCAAAGGGGGGGCCCTGAACACTGAAGCTTTCTTT. Amino acids: CASKGGALNTEAFF.

This clonotype came up many times. The chain carries TRBV27 and TRBJ2-1; D perhaps matches TRBD1 (6 bases). The V gene lost 7 bases and the J gene lost 7 bases, with 23 bases spanning the gap. Germline loops: CDR1 MNHEY, CDR2 SMNVEV (reference sequence). This CDR3 has 16 residues. The DNA for the CDR3 is TGTGCCAGCACCCTCTTCCCCCAAACAGGGTTGAATGAGCAGTTCTTC. Its translation: CASTLFPQTGLNEQFF.

Only a few counts were recorded for this clonotype. The V gene is TRBV5-4, the J gene TRBJ1-1, with TRBD1 as a possible D gene (5 bases). The CDR3 extends over 16 amino acids. V lost 0 bases to trimming and J lost 4 bases, with 16 bases between them. Germline V gives CDR1 SGHNT, CDR2 YYREEE (reference sequence). The CDR3 loop is CASSLAWRGGTTEAFF. CDR3 bases: TGTGCCAGCAGCTTGGCGTGGAGGGGAGGGACCACTGAAGCTTTCTTT.

This clonotype was seen a handful of times. The V gene is TRBV27, the J gene TRBJ1-2; D perhaps matches TRBD1 (5 bases). This CDR3 has 15 residues. V was cut by 6 bases and J by 3 bases, with 17 bases left in between. Germline loops: CDR1 MNHEY, CDR2 SMNVEV (reference sequence). CDR3 protein: CASRTPGMGDYGYTF. Written as DNA, the CDR3 is TGTGCCAGCAGGACCCCGGGGATGGGGGACTATGGCTACACCTTC.

Within the sample, this clonotype is medium-sized. The rearrangement joins TRBV20-1 to TRBJ1-5, with no clear D. In germline, CDR1 is DFQATT, CDR2 SNEGSKA (reference sequence). V lost 3 bases and J 2 bases, leaving 8 bases between the germline ends. CDR3 length: 13 residues. As DNA, the CDR3 is TGCAGTGCTAGGTACACGGGCAATCAGCCCCAGCATTTT. This encodes CSARYTGNQPQHF.